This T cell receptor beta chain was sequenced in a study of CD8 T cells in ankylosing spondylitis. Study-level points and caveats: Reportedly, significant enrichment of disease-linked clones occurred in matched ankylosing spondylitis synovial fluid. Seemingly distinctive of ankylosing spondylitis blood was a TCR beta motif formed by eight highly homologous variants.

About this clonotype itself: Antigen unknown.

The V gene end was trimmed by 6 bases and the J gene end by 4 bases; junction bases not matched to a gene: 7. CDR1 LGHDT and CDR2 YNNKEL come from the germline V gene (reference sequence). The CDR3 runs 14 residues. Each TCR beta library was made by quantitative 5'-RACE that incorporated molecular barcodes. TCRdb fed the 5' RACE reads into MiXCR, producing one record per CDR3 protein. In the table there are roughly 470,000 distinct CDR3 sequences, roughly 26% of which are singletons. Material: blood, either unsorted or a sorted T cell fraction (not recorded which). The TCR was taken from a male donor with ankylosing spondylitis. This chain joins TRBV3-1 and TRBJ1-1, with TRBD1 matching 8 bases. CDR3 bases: TGTGCCAGCAGTCCTTCCGACAGGGGCACTGAAGCTTTCTTT. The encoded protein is CASSPSDRGTEAFF.